These 32 T cell receptor beta chains originate from one sample sequenced in a study of blood T cell repertoires in COVID-19. Sequencing was performed with immunoSEQ multiplex PCR; in TCRdb, only in-frame clones are kept and a portion is missing. The table lists some 250,000 clones, roughly nine tenths of them singletons, with around 6.9% in the top ten. The source material was peripheral blood. Receptors originate from a man between 60 and 75 years old who had recovered from COVID-19.

The chain couples TRBV6-6 to TRBJ2-5; no firm D call. With 5 bases removed from V and 4 bases from J, the gap between germline ends came to 14 bases. The CDR3 is made up of 14 amino acids. CDR1 and CDR2 from the germline V gene are MNHNY and SVGAGI (reference sequence). The CDR3 sequence: CASSRSFLLETQYF. Written as DNA, the CDR3 is TGTGCCAGCAGTAGGAGTTTCTTGTTAGAGACCCAGTACTTC.

This chain uses TRBV6-5 with TRBJ2-7, with 9 bases aligning to TRBD2. The CDR3 consists of 13 residues. The germline V gene has CDR1 MNHEY and CDR2 SVGAGI. The CDR3 here is CASARGGNYEQYV. For the CDR3, the DNA is TGTGCAAGCGCGCGGGGGGGTAACTACGAGCAGTACGTC.

J is TRBJ2-1 and V is TRBV19, with 7 bases aligning to TRBD1. The trim removed 4 bases at V and 6 bases at J, leaving 12 bases unmatched. From germline, CDR1 is LNHDA and CDR2 SQIVND (reference sequence). This CDR3 has 16 residues. The CDR3 loop reads CASSKLQGFWGNEQFF. CDR3 coding DNA: TGTGCCAGTAGTAAATTACAGGGGTTCTGGGGCAATGAGCAGTTCTTC.

The gene calls are TRBV19 and TRBJ1-5; D gene uncertain. The CDR3 is 15 amino acids. Germline CDR1 and CDR2: LNHDA and SQIVND (reference sequence). The ends were cut back, 2 bases at V and 1 base at J, with 9 bases in the middle. CDR3 protein: CASSITAESNQPQHF. The CDR3 DNA sequence: TGTGCCAGTAGTATAACCGCGGAAAGCAATCAGCCCCAGCATTTT.

The chain uses TRBV15 and TRBJ2-1, with 9 nucleotides matching TRBD2. Germline CDR1 LNHNV, CDR2 YYDKDF (reference sequence). V lost 4 bases and J lost 4; bases outside the gene matches: 14. CDR3 size: 18 residues. The CDR3 region has the DNA TGTGCCACCAGCACACCTTATTCTCCTAGCGGGGCATACAATGAGCAGTTCTTC. Translating it yields CATSTPYSPSGAYNEQFF.

This clone was detected a few times. The genes are TRBV27 and TRBJ2-2, with D perhaps TRBD1 (6 bases). V lost 3 bases, J lost 1 base, and 9 bases lay in between. The germline CDR1 and CDR2 sequences are MNHEY and SMNVEV (reference sequence). This CDR3 comprises 15 residues. In DNA form, the CDR3 reads TGTGCCAGCAGTTTCATGACAGGGAACACCGGGGAGCTGTTTTTT. This encodes CASSFMTGNTGELFF.

The CDR3 nucleotides read TGTGCCAGCAGTGAAGGGACTAGCGGCCATAACGAGCAGTACTTC. Residues: CASSEGTSGHNEQYF. The chain recombines TRBV6-1 with TRBJ2-7, with 10 bases fitting TRBD2. J gave up 5 bases and V 1 base, and 5 bases lay outside the gene matches. This CDR3 is built from 15 residues. Germline V gives CDR1 MNHNS, CDR2 SASEGT.

This clone was observed once. The rearrangement uses TRBV24-1 and TRBJ2-2, with 7 bases lining up with TRBD1. The CDR3 contains 20 residues. The trim removed 4 bases at V and 3 bases at J, leaving 19 bases unmatched. Germline lookup yields CDR1 KGHDR and CDR2 SFDVKD. The chain's CDR3 is CATSDLPSAGGVLDTGELFF. CDR3 sequence (DNA): TGTGCCACCAGTGACCTCCCGTCGGCAGGGGGAGTGCTCGACACCGGGGAGCTGTTTTTT.

J is TRBJ1-5 and V is TRBV7-2, with D uncertain. Trimming pared 3 bases from V and 7 bases from J, leaving 10 bases between. The CDR3 runs 13 residues. Germline V CDR1 and CDR2: SGHTA, FQGNSA. The CDR3 region is CASSLVRAQPQHF. CDR3 nucleotides: TGTGCCAGCAGCTTGGTTAGAGCCCAGCCCCAGCATTTT.

This clone was recorded once. V and J are TRBV9 and TRBJ1-2, with 7 positions matching TRBD1. This CDR3 comprises 13 residues. CDR1 and CDR2 (germline): SGDLS, YYNGEE. J was trimmed by 8 bases and V by 4 bases; bases with no gene match: 8. CDR3 DNA sequence: TGTGCCAGCAGCCTCAGACAGGGAGACGGCTACACCTTC. Protein sequence: CASSLRQGDGYTF.

This chain joins TRBV30 and TRBJ2-7; the D gene is possibly TRBD2 (5 bases). Germline-derived CDR1 and CDR2 are GTSNPN and SVGIG (reference sequence). The ends were cut back, 8 bases at V and 9 bases at J, with 23 bases in the middle. The CDR3 has 13 amino acids. The CDR3 coding sequence is TGTGCCGGATCGTCGACTGGGAGTTATGCGCAGTACTTC. It yields the protein CAGSSTGSYAQYF.

CDR3 DNA sequence: TGTGCCAGCAGCCTCGTGGGGCAGCTAAACACTGAAGCTTTCTTT. Translated: CASSLVGQLNTEAFF. V and J are TRBV16 and TRBJ1-1; D might be TRBD1 (5 bases). This CDR3 comprises 15 residues. Trimming removed 4 bases at V and 2 bases at J, with 14 bases between. Germline CDR1 reads KGHSY; CDR2 reads FQNENV.

The rearrangement uses TRBV9 and TRBJ2-7, with 8 bases that match TRBD2. The CDR3 sequence is 15 residues long. Germline V gene sequence: CDR1 SGDLS, CDR2 YYNGEE. After removal of 4 bases from V and 0 bases from J, the junction contained 6 bases not matched to a gene. The CDR3 here is CASSKSGGYSYEQYF. The DNA of the CDR3 is TGTGCCAGCAGCAAGAGCGGGGGATACTCCTACGAGCAGTACTTC.

The chain joins TRBV28 to TRBJ2-7; TRBD2 might be the D (6 bases). The germline V gene encodes CDR1 MDHEN and CDR2 SYDVKM. The CDR3 covers 14 residues. Trimming pared 3 bases from V and 2 bases from J, leaving 11 bases between. The CDR3 DNA follows: TGTGCCAGCAGTTTCCGCCTAGCGACCTACGAGCAGTACTTC. Protein: CASSFRLATYEQYF.

CDR3 nucleotides: TGTGCCAGCAGCACCCCGGACATGAACACTGAAGCTTTCTTT. Encoded protein: CASSTPDMNTEAFF. This chain uses TRBV21-1 with TRBJ1-1; the table assigns TRBD1, which was not confirmed against the DNA. TRBV21-1 is reported as a pseudogene. The CDR3 has 14 amino acids.

Turning to this clone: At the DNA level, this CDR3 is encoded by other sequences in the same sample as well. This chain's CDR3 is CASSGQGAYNSPLHF. The CDR3 nucleotides are TGTGCCAGCAGCGGACAGGGGGCATATAATTCACCCCTCCACTTT. The chain recombines TRBV2 with TRBJ1-6, with 11 bases lining up with TRBD1. The V and J ends lost 6 bases and 4 bases, in that order; junction bases with no gene match: 2. The germline gives CDR1 SNHLY, CDR2 FYNNEI. The CDR3 sequence is 15 residues long.

This sequence joins TRBV18 and TRBJ2-3; weak D call: TRBD1 (6 bases). Per germline, CDR1 KGHSH and CDR2 LQKENI. CDR3 size: 15 residues. V was clipped by 1 base and J by 1 base, with 9 bases between them. Here the CDR3 DNA reads TGTGCCAGCTCACCACGGGACACTCGCACAGATACGCAGTATTTT. This sequence encodes CASSPRDTRTDTQYF.

The rearrangement links TRBV28 to TRBJ2-1; D gene unclear. Trimming removed 2 bases from V and 2 bases from J, with 7 bases in between. CDR3 length equals 14 residues. CDR1 and CDR2 (germline): MDHEN, SYDVKM. CDR3 DNA: TGTGCCAGCAGTTTACCTCTAACCTACAATGAGCAGTTCTTC. Translated, it gives CASSLPLTYNEQFF.

The count of this clone is one. V and J are TRBV6-1 and TRBJ2-7; D not certain. This CDR3 contains 11 residues. Trimming took 2 bases from V and 3 from J, leaving 2 bases between them. Germline V gene sequence: CDR1 MNHNS, CDR2 SASEGT. The CDR3 is CASSEYYEQYV. The CDR3 DNA reads TGTGCCAGCAGTGAATACTACGAGCAGTACGTC.

This chain joins TRBV10-1 and TRBJ2-7; D might be TRBD1 (6 bases). This CDR3 comprises 13 residues. The V gene lost 11 bases and the J gene lost 4 bases, with 18 bases spanning the gap. Per germline, CDR1 WNHNN and CDR2 SYGVQD (reference sequence). CDR3 DNA: TGCGCCGCTAGTAACCGGGACACTTACGAGCAGTACGTC. Protein sequence: CAASNRDTYEQYV.

The chain employs TRBV19 and TRBJ1-2; TRBD1 matches at 7 bases. The CDR3 is 13 residues long. V lost 6 bases, J lost 6 bases, and 7 bases stayed unmatched. CDR1 and CDR2 from the germline V gene are LNHDA and SQIVND (reference sequence). The chain's CDR3 is CASRGDRVHGYTF. As DNA, the CDR3 is TGTGCCAGTAGGGGAGACAGGGTCCATGGCTACACCTTC.

This clone was seen a few times. The chain employs TRBV6-5 and TRBJ2-1, with no clear D. Germline V lookup: CDR1 MNHEY, CDR2 SVGAGI. The CDR3 is 12 residues long. Trimming left V 7 bases short and J 6 bases short, with 10 bases between. CDR3 sequence: CASTLPSNEQFF. For the CDR3, the DNA is TGTGCCAGCACTCTTCCGTCCAATGAGCAGTTCTTC.

In this sample, this clone turned up a few times. The chain combines TRBV5-6 with TRBJ1-5; TRBD1 aligns across 9 bases. The CDR3 runs 16 residues. The germline gives CDR1 SGHDT, CDR2 YYEEEE. Trimming removed 2 bases from V and 1 base from J; junction bases left unmatched: 4. The CDR3 DNA reads as TGTGCCAGCAGCTTTGGGACAGGGAAGAGCAATCAGCCCCAGCATTTT. It translates to CASSFGTGKSNQPQHF.

The J gene is TRBJ1-1, the V gene TRBV2, with D uncertain. Germline values: CDR1 SNHLY, CDR2 FYNNEI. Trimming took 6 bases from V and 0 from J, leaving 11 bases between them. The CDR3 consists of 14 residues. CDR3 region: CASRATEVNTEAFF. CDR3 nucleotide sequence: TGTGCCAGCAGGGCGACGGAGGTGAACACTGAAGCTTTCTTT.

The chain employs TRBV7-6 and TRBJ2-7; D might be TRBD1 (5 bases). This CDR3 contains 16 residues. V lost 0 bases, J lost 1 base, and 13 bases lay in between. CDR1 and CDR2 from the germline V gene are SGHVS and FNYEAQ. CDR3 in DNA: TGTGCCAGCAGCTTAGCTCTGCCAGGGTCTTCCTACGAGCAGTACTTC. As protein: CASSLALPGSSYEQYF.

This sequence joins TRBV11-2 and TRBJ2-1; 7 bases are a match to TRBD1. V dropped 5 bases and J dropped 9; count of bases not matched to a gene: 7. The CDR3 has 13 residues. Germline CDR1 SGHAT, CDR2 FQNNGV. The CDR3 reads CASSLGQVGEQFF. In DNA form, the CDR3 reads TGTGCCAGCAGCCTAGGACAGGTGGGTGAGCAGTTCTTC.

The rearrangement joins TRBV6-5 to TRBJ2-7; TRBD1 agrees at 9 bases. CDR3 size: 13 residues. CDR1 MNHEY and CDR2 SVGAGI come from the germline V gene. Germline trimming cut 2 bases from V and 7 bases from J; bases unmatched to any gene: 3. CDR3 residues: CASSYGQGREQYV. The CDR3 nucleotides read TGTGCCAGCAGTTACGGACAGGGGCGGGAGCAGTACGTC.

This sequence joins TRBV6-5 and TRBJ1-2, with 9 positions matching TRBD1. Per germline, CDR1 MNHEY and CDR2 SVGAGI. The CDR3 length is 14 residues. The V and J ends lost 2 bases and 6 bases, in that order; junction bases with no gene match: 4. The CDR3 region has the DNA TGTGCCAGCAGTTACCCCGGGACAGGGAATGGCTACACCTTC. This sequence encodes CASSYPGTGNGYTF.

This chain links TRBV4-1 with TRBJ2-7; unclear D gene. CDR3 length equals 15 residues. Germline lookup yields CDR1 MGHRA and CDR2 YSYEKL. The V end lost 0 bases, the J end lost 3 bases, and 12 bases lay between the germline ends. The CDR3 loop reads CASSQDALSVYEQYF. The DNA of the CDR3 is TGCGCCAGCAGCCAAGACGCTTTGTCGGTCTACGAGCAGTACTTC.

The gene calls are TRBV29-1 and TRBJ1-1; tentatively, D is TRBD1 (5 bases). Germline V gives CDR1 SQVTM, CDR2 ANQGSEA. Between the trimmed V and J ends, which lost 3 bases and 2 bases, there was a span of 16 bases. This CDR3 spans 15 amino acids. The CDR3 sequence: CSVDGEAGPNTEAFF. The CDR3 coding sequence is TGCAGCGTTGATGGGGAGGCAGGGCCTAACACTGAAGCTTTCTTT. Drawing the rest from reference TRBV29-1 and TRBJ1-1, the complete variable domain is SAVISQKPSRDICQRGTSLTIQCQVDSQVTMMFWYRQQPGQSLTLIATANQGSEATYESGFVIDKFPISRPNLTFSTLTVSNMSPEDSSIYLCSVDGEAGPNTEAFFGQGTRLTVV.

The chain's CDR3 is CATSETVYNEQFF. The CDR3 DNA is TGTGCCACCAGTGAGACAGTATACAATGAGCAGTTCTTC. The chain recombines TRBV24-1 with TRBJ2-1; possibly TRBD1 for D (5 bases). V was pared by 4 bases and J by 4 bases, with 7 bases between. The CDR3 consists of 13 residues. From germline, CDR1 is KGHDR and CDR2 SFDVKD.

The chain uses TRBV30 and TRBJ2-2; the D is unclear. The CDR3 consists of 14 residues. Deletions cut 2 bases from V and 0 bases from J, with 7 bases between. Germline V CDR1 and CDR2: GTSNPN, SVGIG (reference sequence). CDR3 nucleotide sequence: TGTGCCTGGAGTAAGACACCGAACACCGGGGAGCTGTTTTTT. Translation gives CAWSKTPNTGELFF.